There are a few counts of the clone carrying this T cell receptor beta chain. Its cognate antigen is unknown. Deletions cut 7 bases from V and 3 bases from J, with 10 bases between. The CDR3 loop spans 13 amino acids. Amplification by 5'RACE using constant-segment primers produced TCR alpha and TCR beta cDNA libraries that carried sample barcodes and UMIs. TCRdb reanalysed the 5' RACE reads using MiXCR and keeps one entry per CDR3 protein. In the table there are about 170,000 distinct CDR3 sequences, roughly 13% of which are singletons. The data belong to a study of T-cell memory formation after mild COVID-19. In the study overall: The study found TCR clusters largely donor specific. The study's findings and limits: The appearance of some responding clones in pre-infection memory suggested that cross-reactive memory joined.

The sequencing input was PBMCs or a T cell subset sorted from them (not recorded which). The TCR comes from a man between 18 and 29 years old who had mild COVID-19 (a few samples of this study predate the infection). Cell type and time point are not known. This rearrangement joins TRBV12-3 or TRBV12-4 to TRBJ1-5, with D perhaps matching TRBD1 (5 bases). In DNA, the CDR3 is TGTGCCAGCACCCGGGACCACAATCAGCCCCAGCATTTT. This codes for CASTRDHNQPQHF.